The 20 T cell receptor beta chains listed next were all sequenced from one sample in a study of blood T cell repertoires in COVID-19. Generated by immunoSEQ multiplex PCR, the TCRdb table keeps only in-frame clones and is missing some. The sample carries tens of thousands of clones, around 80% recorded once. Input material: PBMCs or T cells enriched from blood (not recorded which). Receptors originate from a woman in her 50s with acute COVID-19.

This clone was picked up a small number of times. The genes are TRBV5-1 and TRBJ1-6; D possibly corresponds to TRBD1 (5 bases). Germline assignment: CDR1 SGHRS and CDR2 YFSETQ. CDR3 length: 16 residues. The germline V and J ends were trimmed by 4 bases and 7 bases, with 18 bases remaining between them. This CDR3 is CASSPSGPRPNSPLHF. As DNA, the CDR3 is TGCGCCAGCAGCCCTTCAGGGCCTCGACCCAATTCACCCCTCCACTTT.

V and J are TRBV5-1 and TRBJ2-7, with TRBD1 matching over 11 bases. After removal of 4 bases from V and 3 bases from J, the junction contained 3 bases not matched to a gene. This CDR3 comprises 14 residues. Germline V gene lookup returns CDR1 SGHRS and CDR2 YFSETQ. As DNA, the CDR3 is TGCGCCAGCAGCCCCGGGACAGGGGGCTACGAGCAGTACTTC. Its protein is CASSPGTGGYEQYF.

This clone was recorded once. The J gene is TRBJ2-1, the V gene TRBV6-6; TRBD2 might be the D (6 bases). CDR3 length equals 15 residues. The germline V gene has CDR1 MNHNY and CDR2 SVGAGI (reference sequence). Trimming cost V 5 bases and J 2 bases, with 13 bases left between them. This chain's CDR3 is CASSTGRGPYNEQFF. In DNA form, the CDR3 reads TGTGCCAGCAGTACGGGGCGGGGCCCCTACAATGAGCAGTTCTTC.

V usage is TRBV24-1 and J usage is TRBJ2-1; TRBD2 matches 9 bases. The germline V gene has CDR1 KGHDR and CDR2 SFDVKD. J was trimmed by 6 bases and V by 3 bases; bases with no gene match: 5. The CDR3 runs 15 residues. This chain's CDR3 is CATSDIAGEPNEQFF. Written as DNA, the CDR3 is TGTGCCACCAGTGATATAGCGGGGGAGCCCAATGAGCAGTTCTTC.

This chain joins TRBV12-3 or TRBV12-4 and TRBJ2-7, with a weak D call TRBD1 (6 bases). This CDR3 contains 12 residues. Trimming removed 5 bases from V and 4 bases from J, with 9 bases in between. The CDR3 coding sequence is TGTGCCAGCAGTGGACAGTTATACGAGCAGTACTTC. Its protein is CASSGQLYEQYF.

The J gene is TRBJ2-1, the V gene TRBV5-1, with TRBD2 matching 11 bases. J was trimmed by 12 bases and V by 2 bases; bases with no gene match: 4. The germline V gene encodes CDR1 SGHRS and CDR2 YFSETQ. This CDR3 is built from 13 residues. DNA for the CDR3: TGCGCCAGCAGCTTTAGCGGGGGGGCCGGGCAGTTCTTC. This translates into CASSFSGGAGQFF. The complete variable domain, with remaining parts taken from reference TRBV5-1 and TRBJ2-1, reads KAGVTQTPRYLIKTRGQQVTLSCSPISGHRSVSWYQQTPGQGLQFLFEYFSETQRNKGNFPGRFSGRQFSNSRSEMNVSTLELGDSALYLCASSFSGGAGQFFGPGTRLTVL.

This clone was seen a few times. This chain joins TRBV7-9 and TRBJ2-7, with 7 bases lining up with TRBD1. After removal of 6 bases from V and 3 bases from J, the junction contained 11 bases not matched to a gene. This CDR3 region has 15 residues. In germline, CDR1 is SEHNR, CDR2 FQNEAQ (reference sequence). As DNA, the CDR3 is TGTGCCAGCAGAGACGGACGGACAGGTGGCTACGAGCAGTACTTC. It specifies CASRDGRTGGYEQYF.

V gene TRBV19 combines with J gene TRBJ1-4; D remains unclear. V was cut by 3 bases and J by 8 bases, with 10 bases left in between. CDR3 length equals 13 residues. Germline loops: CDR1 LNHDA, CDR2 SQIVND (reference sequence). The CDR3 region has the DNA TGTGCCAGTAGTATGAGGACGGGGGAAAAACTGTTTTTT. Its translation is CASSMRTGEKLFF.

This clone was detected once. The rearrangement links TRBV5-8 to TRBJ1-5; D is ambiguous. Germline values: CDR1 SGHTS, CDR2 YDEGEE. The V end lost 0 bases, the J end lost 6 bases, and 13 bases lay between the germline ends. CDR3 length: 15 amino acids. The CDR3 region is CASSLAGLGGQPQHF. CDR3 bases: TGTGCCAGCAGCTTGGCCGGGTTGGGAGGTCAGCCCCAGCATTTT.

The V gene is TRBV2, the J gene TRBJ2-7; a weak D match, TRBD2 (6 bases). This CDR3 region has 13 residues. Germline CDR1 reads SNHLY; CDR2 reads FYNNEI. V was pared by 6 bases and J by 0 bases, with 9 bases between. CDR3 protein: CASRPGGSYEQYF. Here the CDR3 DNA reads TGTGCCAGCAGGCCCGGGGGCTCCTACGAGCAGTACTTC.

This chain links TRBV3-1 (or the pseudogene TRBV3-2) with TRBJ1-2; no clear D gene. Germline CDR1 LGHDT, CDR2 YNNKEL (reference sequence). With 1 base removed from V and 7 bases from J, the gap between germline ends came to 7 bases. The CDR3 contains 12 residues. The CDR3 DNA follows: TGTGCCAGCAGCCAAGCAACATCTGGCTACACCTTC. Translating gives CASSQATSGYTF.

This clone was counted only a few times. The V and J genes are TRBV5-1 and TRBJ2-7, with D perhaps matching TRBD1 (5 bases). The CDR3 sequence is 14 residues long. Germline V lookup: CDR1 SGHRS, CDR2 YFSETQ. V dropped 3 bases and J dropped 6 bases, with 16 bases sitting between them. DNA for the CDR3: TGCGCCAGCAGCTCGGACACCCGGTGGTCCGAGCAGTACTTC. This translates into CASSSDTRWSEQYF.

This clone occurred a few times. The CDR3 nucleotides read TGTGCCACCAGCAGAGATCTCTTGACAGGGAATGAGCAGTTCTTC. Residues: CATSRDLLTGNEQFF. V gene TRBV15 combines with J gene TRBJ2-1; 7 bases fit TRBD1. The germline V gene has CDR1 LNHNV and CDR2 YYDKDF (reference sequence). J lost 7 bases, V lost 0 bases, and 6 bases had no gene match. This CDR3 spans 15 amino acids.

This clone was seen more than once but under ten times. The rearrangement joins TRBV7-3 to TRBJ2-3; a possible D gene is TRBD2 (6 bases). V lost 1 base to trimming and J lost 3 bases, with 14 bases between them. Germline-derived CDR1 and CDR2 are SGHTA and FQGTGA. The CDR3 length is 16 residues. The CDR3 DNA reads as TGTGCCAGCAGCTTAAGAGGCGGGGCACCGACAGATACGCAGTATTTT. As protein: CASSLRGGAPTDTQYF.

The chain uses TRBV5-1 and TRBJ2-3, with 7 bases identical to TRBD2. CDR3 length: 14 residues. Per germline, CDR1 SGHRS and CDR2 YFSETQ. V shed 3 bases, J shed 3 bases, and the junction held 4 bases outside the gene matches. The CDR3 nucleotides read TGCGCCAGCAGCTACAGCGGGGAGACAGATACGCAGTATTTT. It yields the protein CASSYSGETDTQYF. The whole variable domain, filled in from reference TRBV5-1 and TRBJ2-3, reads KAGVTQTPRYLIKTRGQQVTLSCSPISGHRSVSWYQQTPGQGLQFLFEYFSETQRNKGNFPGRFSGRQFSNSRSEMNVSTLELGDSALYLCASSYSGETDTQYFGPGTRLTVL.

The genes are TRBV9 and TRBJ1-1, with D unresolved. Germline-derived CDR1 and CDR2 are SGDLS and YYNGEE. The CDR3 is 15 amino acids. Deletions cut 3 bases from V and 0 bases from J, with 12 bases between. CDR3: CASSAVGSLNTEAFF. The CDR3 DNA is TGTGCCAGCAGCGCAGTTGGGAGCTTGAACACTGAAGCTTTCTTT.

This chain connects TRBV7-6 to TRBJ2-3, with D maybe TRBD2 (6 bases). CDR3 length: 12 amino acids. The V gene lost 8 bases and the J gene lost 3 bases, with 9 bases spanning the gap. Germline V gene lookup returns CDR1 SGHVS and CDR2 FNYEAQ. The CDR3 nucleotides are TGTGCCAGCGGACTACCGACAGATACGCAGTATTTT. Amino acids: CASGLPTDTQYF.

The rearrangement joins TRBV11-2 to TRBJ2-3, with 13 nucleotides matching TRBD2. The CDR3 runs to 18 residues. J lost 5 bases, V lost 5 bases, and 13 bases had no gene match. Germline-derived CDR1 and CDR2 are SGHAT and FQNNGV. In DNA form, the CDR3 reads TGTGCCAGCAGCAAAAGGTCGACTAGCGGGGGGTCGGGAGATACGCAGTATTTT. Encoded protein: CASSKRSTSGGSGDTQYF.

This chain links TRBV6-5 with TRBJ2-7, with D possibly matching TRBD1 (5 bases). The germline V and J ends were trimmed by 6 bases and 6 bases, with 15 bases remaining between them. Germline CDR1 reads MNHEY; CDR2 reads SVGAGI. The CDR3 spans 13 residues. CDR3 protein: CASRDGALGEQYF. As DNA, the CDR3 is TGTGCCAGCAGAGATGGGGCGCTGGGCGAGCAGTACTTC.

The chain links TRBV5-1 to TRBJ2-1, with D possibly being TRBD2 (6 bases). Germline V lookup: CDR1 SGHRS, CDR2 YFSETQ. The CDR3 has 15 amino acids. V lost 3 bases to trimming and J lost 1 base, with 11 bases between them. This chain's CDR3 is CASSWDWTSYNEQFF. The CDR3 DNA reads TGCGCCAGCAGCTGGGACTGGACATCCTACAATGAGCAGTTCTTC.